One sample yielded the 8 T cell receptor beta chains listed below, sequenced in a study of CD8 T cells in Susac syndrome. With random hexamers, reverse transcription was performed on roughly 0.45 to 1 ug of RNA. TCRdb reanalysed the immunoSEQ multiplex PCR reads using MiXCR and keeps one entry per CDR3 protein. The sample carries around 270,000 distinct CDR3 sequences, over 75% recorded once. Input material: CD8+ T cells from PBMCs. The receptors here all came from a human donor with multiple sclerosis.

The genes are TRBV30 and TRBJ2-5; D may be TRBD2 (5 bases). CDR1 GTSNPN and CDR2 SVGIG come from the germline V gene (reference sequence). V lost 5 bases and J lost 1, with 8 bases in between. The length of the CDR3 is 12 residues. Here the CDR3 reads CAWQDSQETQYF. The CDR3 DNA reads TGTGCCTGGCAGGACTCCCAAGAGACCCAGTACTTC.

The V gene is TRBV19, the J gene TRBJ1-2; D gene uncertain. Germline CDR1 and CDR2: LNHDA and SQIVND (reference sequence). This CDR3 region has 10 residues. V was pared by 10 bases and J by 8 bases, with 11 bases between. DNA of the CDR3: TGTGCCACACGAAAAGGGGGCTACACCTTC. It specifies CATRKGGYTF. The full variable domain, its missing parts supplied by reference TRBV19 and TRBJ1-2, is DGGITQSPKYLFRKEGQNVTLSCEQNLNHDAMYWYRQDPGQGLRLIYYSQIVNDFQKGDIAEGYSVSREKKESFPLTVTSAQKNPTAFYLCATRKGGYTFGSGTRLTVV.

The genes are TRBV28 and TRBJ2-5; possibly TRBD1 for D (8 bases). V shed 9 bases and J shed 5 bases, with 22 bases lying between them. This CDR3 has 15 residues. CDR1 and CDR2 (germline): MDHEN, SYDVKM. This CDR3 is CASGQGGSPGETQYF. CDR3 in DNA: TGTGCCAGTGGACAGGGCGGGAGTCCGGGGGAGACCCAGTACTTC.

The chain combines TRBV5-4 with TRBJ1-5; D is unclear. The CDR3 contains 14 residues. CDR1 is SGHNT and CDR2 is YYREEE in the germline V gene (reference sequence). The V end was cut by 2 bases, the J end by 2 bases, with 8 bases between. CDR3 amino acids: CASSFAGGNQPQHF. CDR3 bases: TGTGCCAGCAGCTTCGCGGGAGGCAATCAGCCCCAGCATTTT.

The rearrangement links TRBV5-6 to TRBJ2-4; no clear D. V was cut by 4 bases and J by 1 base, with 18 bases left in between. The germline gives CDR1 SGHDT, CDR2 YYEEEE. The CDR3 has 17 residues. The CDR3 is CASSPSLYKVAKNIQYF. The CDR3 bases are TGTGCCAGCAGCCCCTCGCTTTATAAGGTGGCCAAAAACATTCAGTACTTC.

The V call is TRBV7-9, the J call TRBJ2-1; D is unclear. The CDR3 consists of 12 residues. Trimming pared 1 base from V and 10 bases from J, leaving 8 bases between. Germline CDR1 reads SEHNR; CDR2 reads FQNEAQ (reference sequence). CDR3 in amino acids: CASSLGVREQFF. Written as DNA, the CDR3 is TGTGCCAGCAGCTTAGGGGTAAGGGAGCAGTTCTTC.

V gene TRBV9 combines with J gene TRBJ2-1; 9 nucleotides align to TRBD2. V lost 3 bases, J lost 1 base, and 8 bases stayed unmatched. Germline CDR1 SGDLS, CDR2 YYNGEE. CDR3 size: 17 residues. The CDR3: CASSGHSGRSSYNEQFF. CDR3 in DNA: TGTGCCAGCAGCGGACATAGCGGGAGAAGTTCCTACAATGAGCAGTTCTTC.

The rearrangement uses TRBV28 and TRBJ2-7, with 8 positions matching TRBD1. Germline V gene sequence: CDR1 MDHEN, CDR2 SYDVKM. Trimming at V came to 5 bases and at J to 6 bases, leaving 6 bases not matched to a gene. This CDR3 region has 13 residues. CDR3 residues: CASSGQGQGEQYF. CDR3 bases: TGTGCCAGCAGTGGACAGGGCCAAGGCGAGCAGTACTTC.